The 21 T cell receptor beta chains below were found in one sample sequenced in a study of identical twins. In TCRdb, the 5' RACE reads were re-called with MiXCR into one record per CDR3 protein. The sample consists of some 460,000 distinct CDR3 sequences, approximately 15% of them appearing once. These same records also appear under a second study, on yellow fever vaccine responses in identical twins.

Sequencing input: CD4+ T cells sorted from blood. The receptors derive from a woman younger than 35 in good health.

The genes are TRBV20-1 and TRBJ2-7; 7 nucleotides agree with TRBD2. Germline-derived CDR1 and CDR2 are DFQATT and SNEGSKA (reference sequence). There are 15 residues in the CDR3. With V trimmed by 1 base and J by 6 bases, 12 bases remained unmatched. As DNA, the CDR3 is TGCAGTGCTAGAGTTATAAGGCGGGAGTCGGTCGAGCAGTACTTC. Protein product: CSARVIRRESVEQYF.

CDR3 region: CASSLVGRDEKLFF. The CDR3 bases are TGTGCCAGCAGCTTGGTCGGGCGGGATGAAAAACTGTTTTTT. This chain links TRBV5-6 with TRBJ1-4; D ambiguous. V was clipped by 0 bases and J by 6 bases, with 9 bases between them. The CDR3 totals 14 residues. Germline V gene data show CDR1 as SGHDT and CDR2 as YYEEEE.

The chain joins TRBV10-3 to TRBJ1-1; no clear D gene. V was shortened by 4 bases and J by 1 base, with 7 bases between the two germline ends. Germline V CDR1 and CDR2: ENHRY, SYGVKD. The CDR3 sequence is 13 residues long. CDR3 bases: TGTGCCATCAGTGCGGCAGAGAACACTGAAGCTTTCTTT. It translates to CAISAAENTEAFF.

V is TRBV7-2 and J is TRBJ2-5; D gene ambiguous. The V gene's germline CDR1 is SGHTA and CDR2 FQGNSA. The CDR3 is made up of 14 amino acids. V gave up 3 bases and J gave up 1 base, with 9 bases separating them. CDR3 nucleotides: TGTGCCAGCAGCTTTTTTACGGGCCAAGAGACCCAGTACTTC. Protein sequence: CASSFFTGQETQYF.

This clonotype was detected ten times or more. The DNA of the CDR3 is TGCACCGGACAGGGTAGCTCCTATAATTCACCCCTCCACTTT. Translation gives CTGQGSSYNSPLHF. The genes are TRBV29-1 and TRBJ1-6; 8 bases align to TRBD1. Per the germline V gene, CDR1 is SQVTM and CDR2 is ANQGSEA. The CDR3 totals 14 residues.

This clonotype occurred many times. The chain carries TRBV6-1 and TRBJ2-1, with 9 bases identical to TRBD2. Trimming took 6 bases from V and 8 from J; bases not matched to a gene: 14. CDR3 length: 16 residues. CDR1 MNHNS and CDR2 SASEGT come from the germline V gene. The CDR3 DNA sequence: TGTGCCAGCAGAAGATCCGGGACTAGCTTTGGTCATGAGCAGTTCTTC. Translation gives CASRRSGTSFGHEQFF.

This clonotype appeared many times. The J gene is TRBJ1-1, the V gene TRBV5-1; TRBD1 might be the D (6 bases). V was pared by 4 bases and J by 1 base, with 14 bases between. This CDR3 is 15 amino acids long. CDR1 is SGHRS and CDR2 is YFSETQ in the germline V gene. CDR3 bases: TGCGCCAGCAGCCCCCGGACAGCCCAGAACACTGAAGCTTTCTTT. Protein product: CASSPRTAQNTEAFF.

This clonotype occurred many times. The rearrangement uses TRBV12-3 or TRBV12-4 and TRBJ2-7; D gene unclear. Between the trimmed V and J ends, which lost 2 bases and 3 bases, there was a span of 8 bases. The CDR3 totals 13 residues. Here the CDR3 reads CASSLIGIYEQYF. The CDR3 nucleotides are TGTGCCAGCAGTTTAATAGGGATCTACGAGCAGTACTTC.

This clonotype was found a few times. The chain has TRBV20-1 and TRBJ1-1; the D is unclear. This CDR3 comprises 15 residues. CDR1 and CDR2 (germline): DFQATT, SNEGSKA (reference sequence). V was cut by 4 bases and J by 3 bases, with 18 bases left in between. The DNA for the CDR3 is TGCAGTGCTACGACAACCGGGAGGGTCGACACTGAAGCTTTCTTT. This gives the protein CSATTTGRVDTEAFF.

The CDR3 DNA reads as TGTGCCAGCGGACGGGGACTAGCGGGACTCTACGAGCAGTACTTC. Residues: CASGRGLAGLYEQYF. The chain carries TRBV6-1 and TRBJ2-7; 13 bases fit TRBD2. The germline CDR1 and CDR2 sequences are MNHNS and SASEGT. The CDR3 runs to 15 residues. J was trimmed by 3 bases and V by 8 bases; bases with no gene match: 7.

This clonotype occurred a few times. The chain combines TRBV24-1 with TRBJ2-2, with 9 bases that match TRBD1. The V and J ends lost 4 bases and 4 bases, in that order; junction bases with no gene match: 3. CDR1 and CDR2 from the germline V gene are KGHDR and SFDVKD. The CDR3 spans 15 residues. The DNA for the CDR3 is TGTGCCACCAGTGACTGGACAGGGGTCACCGGGGAGCTGTTTTTT. Protein product: CATSDWTGVTGELFF.

In its sample, this clonotype was seen many times. The chain is built from TRBV10-3 and TRBJ2-7; 11 bases fit TRBD1. This CDR3 has 14 residues. The germline CDR1 and CDR2 sequences are ENHRY and SYGVKD. J gave up 6 bases and V 10 bases, and 11 bases lay outside the gene matches. CDR3 sequence: CATWLGQGASEQYF. The DNA of the CDR3 is TGTGCCACCTGGCTCGGACAGGGGGCTTCCGAGCAGTACTTC.

This clonotype was detected only a few times. The rearrangement uses TRBV2 and TRBJ1-1, with D tentatively TRBD1 (5 bases). V was shortened by 6 bases and J by 5 bases, with 16 bases between the two germline ends. Germline CDR1 and CDR2: SNHLY and FYNNEI. This CDR3 has 14 residues. CDR3 in DNA: TGTGCCAGCAGCTTTCGGGGCACGCGGACTGAAGCTTTCTTT. Amino acids: CASSFRGTRTEAFF.

This clonotype was counted only a few times. The CDR3 nucleotides read TGTGCCAGTAGTATCGGAGGACAGGGAAGTTTGCGGGGCTACACCTTC. Its protein is CASSIGGQGSLRGYTF. The rearrangement joins TRBV19 to TRBJ1-2; TRBD1 aligns across 8 bases. Germline CDR1 and CDR2: LNHDA and SQIVND (reference sequence). The CDR3 runs 16 residues. Germline trimming cut 3 bases from V and 8 bases from J; bases unmatched to any gene: 14.

In this sample, this clonotype turned up a few times. The gene calls are TRBV6-6 and TRBJ2-7, with D maybe TRBD2 (6 bases). The CDR3 is 12 amino acids. Germline values: CDR1 MNHNY, CDR2 SVGAGI (reference sequence). The germline V and J ends were trimmed by 6 bases and 7 bases, with 13 bases remaining between them. CDR3 region: CASRQKSGEQYF. The CDR3, as DNA: TGTGCCAGCAGGCAAAAGAGCGGGGAGCAGTACTTC.

This clonotype has only a few counts. The chain has TRBV10-3 and TRBJ2-3; no firm D call. The V gene lost 6 bases and the J gene lost 4 bases, with 5 bases spanning the gap. The CDR3 runs 11 residues. CDR1 is ENHRY, CDR2 SYGVKD, per germline. Here the CDR3 reads CAISSSDTQYF. The CDR3 DNA follows: TGTGCCATCAGCAGCTCAGATACGCAGTATTTT.

This clonotype was detected a few times. The chain recombines TRBV10-3 with TRBJ2-7; 7 bases map to TRBD2. In germline, CDR1 is ENHRY, CDR2 SYGVKD. With 4 bases clipped from V and 0 bases from J, the junction kept 12 bases outside the gene matches. This CDR3 comprises 17 residues. CDR3 residues: CAISGSRGDGSSYEQYF. The DNA of the CDR3 is TGTGCCATCAGTGGCTCTCGGGGGGACGGTAGCTCCTACGAGCAGTACTTC.

This clonotype was seen only a few times. The chain is built from TRBV7-8 and TRBJ2-3; 9 nucleotides align to TRBD2. V shed 2 bases, J shed 5 bases, and the junction held 8 bases outside the gene matches. This CDR3 spans 16 amino acids. Germline values: CDR1 SGHVS, CDR2 FQNEAQ. The CDR3 protein is CASSLRLAELKDTQYF. As DNA, the CDR3 is TGTGCCAGCAGCTTACGACTAGCGGAACTTAAAGATACGCAGTATTTT. Full variable domain (remainder filled in from reference TRBV7-8 and TRBJ2-3): GAGVSQSPRYKVAKRGQDVALRCDPISGHVSLFWYQQALGQGPEFLTYFQNEAQLDKSGLPSDRFFAERPEGSVSTLKIQRTQQEDSAVYLCASSLRLAELKDTQYFGPGTRLTVL.

The chain uses TRBV20-1 and TRBJ2-7; D is undetermined. The germline gives CDR1 DFQATT, CDR2 SNEGSKA (reference sequence). The CDR3 consists of 15 residues. Trimming took off 2 bases at V and 3 bases at J, with 17 bases between the two ends. The CDR3 region has the DNA TGCAGTGCTAGATGGCCAGGAAAAACCTTCTACGAGCAGTACTTC. Translation: CSARWPGKTFYEQYF.

This clonotype was seen a handful of times. The genes are TRBV4-2 and TRBJ1-2, with 7 nucleotides matching TRBD1. This CDR3 comprises 13 residues. With 4 bases clipped from V and 8 bases from J, the junction kept 7 bases outside the gene matches. Germline V gene lookup returns CDR1 LGHNA and CDR2 YNFKEQ. CDR3 DNA sequence: TGTGCCAGCAGCCCCAGGGGGGGTAGGGGCTACACCTTC. Encoded protein: CASSPRGGRGYTF.

This clonotype was recorded many times. The rearrangement joins TRBV6-2 or TRBV6-3 to TRBJ2-3; no reliable D call. Per the germline V gene, CDR1 is MNHEY and CDR2 is SVGEGT. This CDR3 comprises 12 residues. V lost 0 bases and J 5 bases, leaving 3 bases between the germline ends. For the CDR3, the DNA is TGTGCCAGCAGTTACTCGGGAGATACGCAGTATTTT. Translating gives CASSYSGDTQYF.